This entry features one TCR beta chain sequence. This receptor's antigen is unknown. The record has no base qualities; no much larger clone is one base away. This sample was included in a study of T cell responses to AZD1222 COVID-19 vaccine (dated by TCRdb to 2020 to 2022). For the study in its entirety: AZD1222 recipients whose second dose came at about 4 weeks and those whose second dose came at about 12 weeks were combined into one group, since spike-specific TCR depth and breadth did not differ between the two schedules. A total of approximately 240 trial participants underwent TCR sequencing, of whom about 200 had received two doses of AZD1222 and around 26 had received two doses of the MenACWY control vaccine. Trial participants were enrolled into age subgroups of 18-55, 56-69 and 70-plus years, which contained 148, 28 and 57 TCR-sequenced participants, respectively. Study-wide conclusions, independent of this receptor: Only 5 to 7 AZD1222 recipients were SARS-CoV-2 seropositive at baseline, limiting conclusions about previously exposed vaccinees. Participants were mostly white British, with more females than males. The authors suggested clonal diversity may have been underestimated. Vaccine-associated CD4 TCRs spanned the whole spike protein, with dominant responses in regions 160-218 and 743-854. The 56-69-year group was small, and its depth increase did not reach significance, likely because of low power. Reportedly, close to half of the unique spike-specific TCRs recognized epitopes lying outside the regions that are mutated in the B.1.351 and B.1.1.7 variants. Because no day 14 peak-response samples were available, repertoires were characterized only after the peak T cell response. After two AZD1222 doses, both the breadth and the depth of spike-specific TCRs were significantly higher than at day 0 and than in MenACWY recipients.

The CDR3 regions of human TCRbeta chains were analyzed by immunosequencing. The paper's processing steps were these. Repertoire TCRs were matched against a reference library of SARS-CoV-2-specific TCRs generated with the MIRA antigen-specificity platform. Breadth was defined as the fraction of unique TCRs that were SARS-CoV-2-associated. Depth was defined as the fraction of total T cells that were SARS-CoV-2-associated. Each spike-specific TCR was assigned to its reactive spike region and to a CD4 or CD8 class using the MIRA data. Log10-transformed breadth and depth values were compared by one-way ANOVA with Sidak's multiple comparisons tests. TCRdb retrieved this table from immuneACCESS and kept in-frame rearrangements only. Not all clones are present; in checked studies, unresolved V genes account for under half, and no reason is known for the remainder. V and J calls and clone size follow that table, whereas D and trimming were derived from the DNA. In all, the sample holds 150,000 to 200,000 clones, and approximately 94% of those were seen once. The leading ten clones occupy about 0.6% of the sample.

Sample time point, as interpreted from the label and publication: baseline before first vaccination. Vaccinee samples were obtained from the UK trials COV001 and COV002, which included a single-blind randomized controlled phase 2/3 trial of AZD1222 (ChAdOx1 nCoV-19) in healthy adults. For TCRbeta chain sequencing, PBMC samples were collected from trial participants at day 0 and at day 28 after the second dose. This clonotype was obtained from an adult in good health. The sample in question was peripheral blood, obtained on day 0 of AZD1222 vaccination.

The DNA is as follows: TGTGCCAGCAGTACCGGACGAATGAGGTACTTC. Its amino acids are CASSTGRMRYF. The sequence links TRBV28 to TRBJ2-7; no D segment can be confidently identified. V gives up 5 bases and J gives up 12 bases, and the segment between their germline ends measures 14 bases. Based on the germline V gene, the CDR1 and CDR2 sequences are MDHEN and SYDVKM. The CDR3 runs 11 amino acids, cysteine and phenylalanine included. The sequence is cut down to CDR3 DNA, 33 bases in frame from base 1. The full variable domain, completed from the reference TRBV28 and TRBJ2-7 proteins outside the CDR3, reads DVKVTQSSRYLVKRTGEKVFLECVQDMDHENMFWYRQDPGLGLRLIYFSYDVKMKEKGDIPEGYSVSREKKERFSLILESASTNQTSMYLCASSTGRMRYFGPGTRLTVT.